One and the same sample provided the 13 T cell receptor beta chains below, sequenced in a study of glioma-infiltrating T cells. TCR alpha and beta CDR3 regions were amplified from RNA using iRepertoire nested multiplex PCR. TCRdb re-analysed the multiplex PCR reads in MiXCR, keeping a single row per CDR3 protein. The sample lists more than 350,000 distinct CDR3 sequences, about two fifths occurring once. Material: glioma tissue, nonneoplastic brain tissue, or PBMCs (not recorded which). These receptors were taken from a human donor with low-grade glioma or glioblastoma, undergoing nonglioma brain surgery, or in good health (not recorded which).

The J gene is TRBJ1-1, the V gene TRBV6-2 or TRBV6-3; no clear D gene. CDR3 length: 12 amino acids. Germline V gives CDR1 MNHEY, CDR2 SVGEGT. V was clipped by 8 bases and J by 8 bases, with 15 bases between them. In DNA form, the CDR3 reads TGTGCCAGCCTAGATCTGGATCGGGAAGCTTTCTTT. It yields the protein CASLDLDREAFF.

V gene TRBV4-3 combines with J gene TRBJ2-7; 7 nucleotides align to TRBD1. Germline CDR1 is LGHNA and CDR2 is YSLEER. The CDR3 covers 16 residues. Germline trimming cut 0 bases from V and 2 bases from J; bases unmatched to any gene: 7. The CDR3 reads CASSQDGTGVPYEQYF. The CDR3 region has the DNA TGCGCCAGCAGCCAAGATGGAACAGGGGTCCCCTACGAGCAGTACTTC.

This chain uses TRBV28 with TRBJ1-5; the D gene is possibly TRBD1 (6 bases). Germline V gene data show CDR1 as MDHEN and CDR2 as SYDVKM. CDR3 length: 15 amino acids. V gave up 3 bases and J gave up 6 bases, with 15 bases separating them. The CDR3: CASSLGLQGLQPQHF. The CDR3 DNA is TGTGCCAGCAGTTTGGGATTACAGGGACTTCAGCCCCAGCATTTT.

The rearrangement joins TRBV4-3 to TRBJ1-2, with D uncertain. The CDR3 length is 15 residues. Germline V gene data show CDR1 as LGHNA and CDR2 as YSLEER. V gave up 2 bases and J gave up 3 bases, with 13 bases separating them. The CDR3 sequence is CASSQRAPQDYGYTF. The CDR3 coding sequence is TGCGCCAGCAGCCAAAGGGCCCCTCAGGACTATGGCTACACCTTC.

The V call is TRBV20-1, the J call TRBJ2-1; no firm D call. This CDR3 has 16 residues. Trimming shortened V by 7 bases and J by 1 base, and 20 bases separated the two germline ends. Germline lookup yields CDR1 DFQATT and CDR2 SNEGSKA (reference sequence). DNA for the CDR3: TGCAGTGTCCCAAAGTCCCCCGGGTCTTCCTACAATGAGCAGTTCTTC. The encoded protein is CSVPKSPGSSYNEQFF.

The rearrangement uses TRBV5-6 and TRBJ2-1; no clear D. This CDR3 spans 12 amino acids. Germline-derived CDR1 and CDR2 are SGHDT and YYEEEE. V was shortened by 0 bases and J by 8 bases, with 6 bases between the two germline ends. Here the CDR3 DNA reads TGTGCCAGCAGCTTGGCCGATTATGAGCAGTTCTTC. This encodes CASSLADYEQFF.

The J gene is TRBJ2-1, the V gene TRBV25-1; D is unclear. The CDR3 runs to 14 residues. Trimming took 2 bases from V and 0 from J, leaving 5 bases between them. Germline loops: CDR1 MGHDK, CDR2 SYGVNS. The DNA of the CDR3 is TGTGCCAGCAGTGAACCTCTCTCCTACAATGAGCAGTTCTTC. It codes for CASSEPLSYNEQFF.

Concerning this clonotype itself: A read error may be the cause here, since a much bigger clone is one base away. The chain combines TRBV6-1 with TRBJ2-7, with 8 positions matching TRBD2. Germline V CDR1 and CDR2: MNHNS, SASEGT. V lost 6 bases, J lost 2 bases, and 9 bases stayed unmatched. There are 15 residues in the CDR3. The CDR3 DNA is TGTGCCAGCAGCGAAACGACTAGCGCAGCCTACGAGCAGTACTTC. As protein: CASSETTSAAYEQYF.

Only a few counts were recorded for this clonotype. V gene TRBV6-1 combines with J gene TRBJ1-5, with D uncertain. The CDR3 extends over 13 amino acids. In germline, CDR1 is MNHNS, CDR2 SASEGT. The V end was cut by 4 bases, the J end by 5 bases, with 9 bases between. The CDR3 DNA reads TGTGCCAGCAGTGCGTCGCTTTATCAGCCCCAGCATTTT. Translating gives CASSASLYQPQHF.

Turning to this clonotype: One end of the junction fails to match germline, which may point to a read error. The J gene is TRBJ2-5, the V gene TRBV11-1; D not certain. The CDR3 runs to 15 residues. CDR1 SGHAT and CDR2 FQDESV come from the germline V gene (reference sequence). The chain's CDR3 is CASSQDLEAQETKYF. Written as DNA, the CDR3 is TGCGCCAGCAGCCAAGATTTAGAGGCGCAAGAGACCAAGTACTTC.

This clonotype was seen at least ten times. The chain carries TRBV28 and TRBJ2-3, with D perhaps TRBD2 (5 bases). The CDR3 sequence is 15 residues long. Trimming took 7 bases from V and 0 from J, leaving 14 bases between them. Germline loops: CDR1 MDHEN, CDR2 SYDVKM. The CDR3 coding sequence is TGTGCCAGCATCCTGGGGAGCGGTAGCACAGATACGCAGTATTTT. Its protein product is CASILGSGSTDTQYF.

This clonotype showed up many times. The gene calls are TRBV15 and TRBJ1-1; possible D gene TRBD1, 5 bases. Germline V CDR1 and CDR2: LNHNV, YYDKDF (reference sequence). The CDR3 is 14 residues long. The ends were cut back, 1 base at V and 8 bases at J, with 14 bases in the middle. The chain's CDR3 is CATSRVGRPLEAFF. DNA of the CDR3: TGTGCCACCAGCAGAGTGGGGCGTCCTTTAGAAGCTTTCTTT.

This clonotype was observed once. A much larger clone lies a single base off, so this may be a read error. The chain recombines TRBV27 with TRBJ2-1; D not resolved. The CDR3 spans 17 residues. Germline-derived CDR1 and CDR2 are MNHEY and SMNVEV (reference sequence). In DNA form, the CDR3 reads TGTGCCGGCAGTTTAATGGACGCTCGCTATTCCTACAATGAGCAGTTCTTC. Translated: CAGSLMDARYSYNEQFF.